This record covers a single TCR beta chain. Its antigen is currently unknown. Germline and junction disagree at one end, which may indicate a read error. The record originates from a study of tumor-infiltrating lymphocytes in primary liver carcinoma. Starting material of 400 to 600 ng total RNA yielded TCR beta cDNA via a constant-region primer. Three-round nested multiplex PCR performed with slightly modified ARM-PCR produced the TCR beta libraries. The first two PCR rounds used TRBV1-TRBV30 primers with a Cbeta primer, nine to ten cycles each. From the multiplex PCR reads, TCRdb called clonotypes with MiXCR, one entry per CDR3 protein. The repertoire has some 95,000 distinct CDR3 sequences, 68% of them found once; the top ten carry 27%. Unsorted bulk tissue (about 20-30 mg) underwent RNA and DNA co-extraction. Chronic HBV infection was present, with no prior treatment. Points from the study as a whole: It was tumor-adjacent and tumor-blood pairs that overlapped less than tumor region pairs did. Tumor specimens were characterized by a significantly higher top-250-clone fraction than blood (p = 0.039).

This CDR3 spans 17 amino acids. Per the germline V gene, CDR1 is SGHAT and CDR2 is FQNNGV. The rearrangement uses TRBV11-2 and TRBJ2-5, with 10 bases matching TRBD2. The specimen was tumor-adjacent normal liver tissue. This receptor was obtained from a man aged 40-49 years with primary liver carcinoma and hepatitis B virus infection. The CDR3 loop is CVSSPWGRTSGQETQYF. The DNA of the CDR3 is TGTGTCAGCAGCCCATGGGGCAGGACTAGCGGCCAAGAGACCCAGTACTTC.